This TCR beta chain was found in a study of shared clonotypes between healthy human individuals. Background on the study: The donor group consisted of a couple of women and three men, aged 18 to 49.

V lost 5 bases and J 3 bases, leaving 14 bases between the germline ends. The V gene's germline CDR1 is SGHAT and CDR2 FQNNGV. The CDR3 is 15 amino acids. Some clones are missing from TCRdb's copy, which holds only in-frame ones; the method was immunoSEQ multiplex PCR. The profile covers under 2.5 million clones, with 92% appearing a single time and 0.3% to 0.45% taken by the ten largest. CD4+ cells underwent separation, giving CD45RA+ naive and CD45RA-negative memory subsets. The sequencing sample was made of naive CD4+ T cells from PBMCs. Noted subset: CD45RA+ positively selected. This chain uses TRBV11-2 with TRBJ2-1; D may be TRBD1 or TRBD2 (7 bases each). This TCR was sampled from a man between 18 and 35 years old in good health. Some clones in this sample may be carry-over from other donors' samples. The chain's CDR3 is CASSPGRGLYNEQFF. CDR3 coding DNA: TGTGCCAGCAGCCCGGGGAGGGGGCTCTACAATGAGCAGTTCTTC.